This record covers a single T cell receptor (beta chain). Random hexamers were used to reverse transcribe about 0.5 to 1 ug of RNA. Each CDR3 protein is one row after TCRdb ran MiXCR on the immunoSEQ multiplex PCR reads. Found here are about 84,000 distinct CDR3 sequences, approximately 96% of them singletons; the top ten hold around 0.41%. This sample is drawn from a study of CD8 T cells in Susac syndrome. Germline-derived CDR1 and CDR2 are LGHNA and YSLEER. The CDR3 sequence is 13 residues long. V was pared by 5 bases and J by 7 bases, with 14 bases between. This clonotype was sampled from a human donor with Susac syndrome. The genes are TRBV4-3 and TRBJ1-2; D remains ambiguous. Material: CD8+ T cells from PBMCs. In DNA form, the CDR3 reads TGCGCCAGCAGCGGGTCAGCTCAAGGTGGCTACACCTTC. The encoded protein is CASSGSAQGGYTF.